Each of the 9 T cell receptor beta chains below was sequenced from the same sample in a study of T cell responses to AZD1222 COVID-19 vaccine. Generated by immunoSEQ multiplex PCR, the TCRdb table keeps only in-frame clones and is missing some. The sample shows 90,000 to 150,000 clones, approximately 85% of them seen only once. The sample was peripheral blood, taken on day 0 of AZD1222 vaccination. All receptors come from an adult in good health.

The gene calls are TRBV6-6 and TRBJ1-6; D is perhaps TRBD1 (6 bases). The length of the CDR3 is 17 residues. V was trimmed by 5 bases and J by 6 bases, leaving 20 bases between them. Germline CDR1 reads MNHNY; CDR2 reads SVGAGI (reference sequence). As DNA, the CDR3 is TGTGCCAGCAGTCACGGGGGGGCAACGGTGGGTAATTCACCCCTCCACTTT. Amino acids: CASSHGGATVGNSPLHF.

V is TRBV11-3 and J is TRBJ1-4; TRBD1 is a possible D gene (6 bases). Deletions cut 8 bases from V and 7 bases from J, with 14 bases between. CDR3 length equals 13 residues. Germline V gene data show CDR1 as SGHNT and CDR2 as YENEEA. The CDR3 DNA reads as TGTGCCAGCCGCCGGGGAGGGGGTGAAAAACTGTTTTTT. This encodes CASRRGGGEKLFF.

This clone turned up a few times. The chain has TRBV2 and TRBJ1-1; the D is unclear. CDR1 is SNHLY and CDR2 is FYNNEI in the germline V gene. This CDR3 is 15 amino acids long. Deletions cut 1 base from V and 2 bases from J, with 11 bases between. The CDR3 DNA reads TGTGCCAGCAGTGAAGGGCCACCCCCAAACACTGAAGCTTTCTTT. This encodes CASSEGPPPNTEAFF.

This chain connects TRBV6-1 to TRBJ1-1, with D unclear. The CDR3 spans 16 residues. Germline V gives CDR1 MNHNS, CDR2 SASEGT. The V and J ends lost 2 bases and 0 bases respectively, with 13 bases between them. In DNA, the CDR3 is TGTGCCAGCAGTGAAAGTGAGGGAACCATGAACACTGAAGCTTTCTTT. Translation: CASSESEGTMNTEAFF.

The rearrangement links TRBV18 to TRBJ1-6, with TRBD1 as a possible D gene (6 bases). The germline CDR1 and CDR2 sequences are KGHSH and LQKENI. The V end lost 2 bases, the J end lost 8 bases, and 16 bases lay between the germline ends. The CDR3 loop spans 16 amino acids. The DNA for the CDR3 is TGTGCCAGCTCACCAAGTAGGCCGGACAGCCATTCACCCCTCCACTTT. Its translation: CASSPSRPDSHSPLHF.

V is TRBV18 and J is TRBJ2-2; D not certain. The CDR3 is made up of 15 amino acids. Germline-derived CDR1 and CDR2 are KGHSH and LQKENI. V was pared by 5 bases and J by 4 bases, with 14 bases between. This CDR3 reads CASSSSPRSTGELFF. The CDR3 bases are TGTGCCAGCTCATCATCCCCACGAAGCACCGGGGAGCTGTTTTTT.

The chain uses TRBV5-1 and TRBJ1-2; 11 bases fit TRBD1. J lost 6 bases, V lost 5 bases, and 3 bases had no gene match. CDR1 SGHRS and CDR2 YFSETQ come from the germline V gene. There are 13 residues in the CDR3. The CDR3, as DNA: TGCGCCAGCAGAAAGGGACAGGGGGATGGCTACACCTTC. Protein: CASRKGQGDGYTF.

The chain couples TRBV2 to TRBJ2-2; TRBD2 matches at 8 bases. V gave up 6 bases and J gave up 0 bases; unmatched junction bases: 12. Per the germline V gene, CDR1 is SNHLY and CDR2 is FYNNEI. There are 18 residues in the CDR3. CDR3 loop: CASRSGTRRYANTGELFF. CDR3 sequence (DNA): TGTGCCAGCAGGTCCGGGACTAGAAGATACGCGAACACCGGGGAGCTGTTTTTT.

The chain couples TRBV19 to TRBJ1-1; the D gene is possibly TRBD1 (6 bases). CDR1 is LNHDA, CDR2 SQIVND, per germline (reference sequence). The CDR3 spans 17 residues. V dropped 6 bases and J dropped 4 bases, with 24 bases sitting between them. CDR3 DNA sequence: TGTGCCAGTAGCTTCCTCGAATCTCAGGGGCAGGGCACTGAAGCTTTCTTT. This codes for CASSFLESQGQGTEAFF.